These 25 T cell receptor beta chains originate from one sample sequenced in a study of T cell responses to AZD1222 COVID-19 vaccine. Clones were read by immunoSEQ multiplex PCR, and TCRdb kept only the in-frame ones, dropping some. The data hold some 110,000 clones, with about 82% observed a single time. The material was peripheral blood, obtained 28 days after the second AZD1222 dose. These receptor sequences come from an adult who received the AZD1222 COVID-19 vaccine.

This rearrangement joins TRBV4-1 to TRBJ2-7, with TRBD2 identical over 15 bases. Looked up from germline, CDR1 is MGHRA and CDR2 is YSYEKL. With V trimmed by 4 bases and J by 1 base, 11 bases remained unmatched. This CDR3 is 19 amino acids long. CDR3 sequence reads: CASSLRTSGGAGSSYEQYF. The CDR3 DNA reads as TGCGCCAGCAGCCTCCGGACTAGCGGGGGGGCCGGTTCATCCTACGAGCAGTACTTC.

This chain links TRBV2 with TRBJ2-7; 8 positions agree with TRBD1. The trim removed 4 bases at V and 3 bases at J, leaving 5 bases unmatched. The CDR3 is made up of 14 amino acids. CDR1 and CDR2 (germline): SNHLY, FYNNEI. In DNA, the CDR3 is TGTGCCAGCAGTGTCCGGGACAGGATCTACGAGCAGTACTTC. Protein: CASSVRDRIYEQYF.

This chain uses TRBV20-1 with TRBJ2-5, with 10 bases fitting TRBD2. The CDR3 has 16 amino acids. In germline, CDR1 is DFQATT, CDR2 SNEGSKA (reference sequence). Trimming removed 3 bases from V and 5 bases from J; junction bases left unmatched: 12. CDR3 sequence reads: CSASLTSGFIGETQYF. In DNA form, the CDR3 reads TGCAGTGCTAGTCTGACTAGCGGGTTCATTGGGGAGACCCAGTACTTC.

CDR3: CASSISGNTDTQYF. Here the CDR3 DNA reads TGTGCCAGTAGTATATCCGGGAACACAGATACGCAGTATTTT. The chain carries TRBV19 and TRBJ2-3, with D possibly TRBD2 on 5 matching bases. The germline gives CDR1 LNHDA, CDR2 SQIVND (reference sequence). There are 14 residues in the CDR3. The V end was cut by 2 bases, the J end by 2 bases, with 8 bases between.

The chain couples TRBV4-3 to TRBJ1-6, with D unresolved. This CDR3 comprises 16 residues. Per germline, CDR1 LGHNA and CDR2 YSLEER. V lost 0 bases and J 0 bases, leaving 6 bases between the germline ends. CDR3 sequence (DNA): TGCGCCAGCAGCCAAGACCGGAGCTCCTATAATTCACCCCTCCACTTT. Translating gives CASSQDRSSYNSPLHF.

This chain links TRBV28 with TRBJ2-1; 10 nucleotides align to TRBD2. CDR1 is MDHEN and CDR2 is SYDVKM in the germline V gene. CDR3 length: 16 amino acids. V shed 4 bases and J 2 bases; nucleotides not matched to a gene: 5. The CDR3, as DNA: TGTGCCAGCAGTTCGACAAGCGGGAGGGCCTACAATGAGCAGTTCTTC. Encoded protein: CASSSTSGRAYNEQFF.

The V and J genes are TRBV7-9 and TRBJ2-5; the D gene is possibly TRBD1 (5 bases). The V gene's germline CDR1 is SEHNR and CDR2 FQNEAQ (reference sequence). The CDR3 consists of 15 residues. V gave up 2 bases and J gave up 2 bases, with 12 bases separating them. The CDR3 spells CASSLHQDMQETQYF. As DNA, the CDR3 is TGTGCCAGCAGCTTACATCAGGACATGCAAGAGACCCAGTACTTC.

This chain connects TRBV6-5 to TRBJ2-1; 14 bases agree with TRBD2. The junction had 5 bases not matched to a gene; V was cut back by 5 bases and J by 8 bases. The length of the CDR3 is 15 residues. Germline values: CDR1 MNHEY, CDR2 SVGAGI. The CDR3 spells CASSQTSGGADEQFF. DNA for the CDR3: TGTGCCAGCAGTCAGACTAGCGGGGGGGCCGATGAGCAGTTCTTC.

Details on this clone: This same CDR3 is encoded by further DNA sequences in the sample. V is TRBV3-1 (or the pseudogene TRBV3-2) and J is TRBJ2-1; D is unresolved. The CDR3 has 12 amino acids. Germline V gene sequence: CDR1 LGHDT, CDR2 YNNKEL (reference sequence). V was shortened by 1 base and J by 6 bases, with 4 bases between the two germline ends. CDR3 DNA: TGTGCCAGCAGCCAAGGGGGCAATGAGCAGTTCTTC. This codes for CASSQGGNEQFF.

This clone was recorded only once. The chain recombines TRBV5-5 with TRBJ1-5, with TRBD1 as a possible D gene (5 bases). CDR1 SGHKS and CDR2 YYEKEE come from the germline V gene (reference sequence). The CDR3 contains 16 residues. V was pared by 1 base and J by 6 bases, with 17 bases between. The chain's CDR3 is CASSLSRTSSGQPQHF. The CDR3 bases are TGTGCCAGCAGCTTGTCTCGGACAAGCTCAGGTCAGCCCCAGCATTTT.

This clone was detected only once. The CDR3 loop reads CATSDREYGYTF. The CDR3 DNA is TGTGCCACCAGTGATCGGGAATATGGCTACACCTTC. The J gene is TRBJ1-2, the V gene TRBV24-1; unclear D gene. CDR1 and CDR2 from the germline V gene are KGHDR and SFDVKD. Trimming pared 3 bases from V and 5 bases from J, leaving 6 bases between. The CDR3 extends over 12 amino acids.

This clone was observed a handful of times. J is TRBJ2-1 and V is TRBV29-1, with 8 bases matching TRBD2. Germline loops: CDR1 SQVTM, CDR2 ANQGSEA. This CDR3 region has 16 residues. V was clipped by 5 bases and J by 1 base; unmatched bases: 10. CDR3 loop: CSVTGPGGRSYNEQFF. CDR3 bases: TGCAGCGTTACAGGTCCGGGCGGGAGGTCCTACAATGAGCAGTTCTTC.

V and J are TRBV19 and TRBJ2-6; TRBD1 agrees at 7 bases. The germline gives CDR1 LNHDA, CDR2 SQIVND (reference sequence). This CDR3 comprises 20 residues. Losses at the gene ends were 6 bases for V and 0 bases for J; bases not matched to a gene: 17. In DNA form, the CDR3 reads TGTGCCAGTAGCCGGAAACAGGGGCCGGACCTAGTCTCTGGGGCCAACGTCCTGACTTTC. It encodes CASSRKQGPDLVSGANVLTF.

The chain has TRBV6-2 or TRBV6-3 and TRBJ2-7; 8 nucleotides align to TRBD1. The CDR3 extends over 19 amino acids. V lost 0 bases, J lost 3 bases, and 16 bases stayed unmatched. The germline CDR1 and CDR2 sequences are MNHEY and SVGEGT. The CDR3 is CASSYSKIVGRDRYYEQYF. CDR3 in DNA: TGTGCCAGCAGTTACTCGAAGATTGTGGGGCGGGACAGGTACTACGAGCAGTACTTC.

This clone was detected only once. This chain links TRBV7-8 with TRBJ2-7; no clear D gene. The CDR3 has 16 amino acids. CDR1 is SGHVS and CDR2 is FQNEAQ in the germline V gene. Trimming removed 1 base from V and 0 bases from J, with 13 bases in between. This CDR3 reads CASSLVHGVSSYEQYF. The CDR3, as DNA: TGTGCCAGCAGCTTAGTTCACGGCGTGAGCTCCTACGAGCAGTACTTC.

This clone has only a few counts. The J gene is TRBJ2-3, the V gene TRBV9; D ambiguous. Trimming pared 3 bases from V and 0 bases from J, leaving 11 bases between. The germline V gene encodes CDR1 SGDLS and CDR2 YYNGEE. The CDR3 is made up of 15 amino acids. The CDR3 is CASSATVTSTDTQYF. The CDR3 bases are TGTGCCAGCAGCGCGACGGTTACGAGCACAGATACGCAGTATTTT. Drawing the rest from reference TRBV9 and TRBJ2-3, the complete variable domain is DSGVTQTPKHLITATGQRVTLRCSPRSGDLSVYWYQQSLDQGLQFLIQYYNGEERAKGNILERFSAQQFPDLHSELNLSSLELGDSALYFCASSATVTSTDTQYFGPGTRLTVL.

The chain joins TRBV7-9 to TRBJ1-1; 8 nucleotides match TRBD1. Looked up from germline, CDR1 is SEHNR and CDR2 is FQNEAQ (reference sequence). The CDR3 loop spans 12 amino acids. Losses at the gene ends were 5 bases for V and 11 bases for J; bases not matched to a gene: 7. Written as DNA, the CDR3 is TGTGCCAGCAGCCAGTTGACAGGGGAGGCTTTCTTT. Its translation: CASSQLTGEAFF.

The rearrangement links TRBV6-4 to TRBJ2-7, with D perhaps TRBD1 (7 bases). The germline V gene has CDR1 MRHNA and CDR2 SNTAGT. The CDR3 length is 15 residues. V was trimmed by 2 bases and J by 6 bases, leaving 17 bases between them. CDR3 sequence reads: CASSDGAGGLAEQYF. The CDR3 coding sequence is TGTGCCAGCAGTGACGGGGCAGGGGGGCTCGCCGAGCAGTACTTC.

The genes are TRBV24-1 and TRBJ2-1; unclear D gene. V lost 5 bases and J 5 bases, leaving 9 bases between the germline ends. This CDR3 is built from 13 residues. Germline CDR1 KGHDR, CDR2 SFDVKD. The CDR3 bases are TGTGCCACCAGTGTAACTTCCAACAATGAGCAGTTCTTC. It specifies CATSVTSNNEQFF.

The CDR3 bases are TGTGCCAGCAGCATGCCTTCTGGCCAGCTTAACTATGGCTACACCTTC. This codes for CASSMPSGQLNYGYTF. The V gene is TRBV9, the J gene TRBJ1-2, with D hard to call. Germline V CDR1 and CDR2: SGDLS, YYNGEE. Trimming removed 4 bases at V and 1 base at J, with 17 bases between. The CDR3 spans 16 residues.

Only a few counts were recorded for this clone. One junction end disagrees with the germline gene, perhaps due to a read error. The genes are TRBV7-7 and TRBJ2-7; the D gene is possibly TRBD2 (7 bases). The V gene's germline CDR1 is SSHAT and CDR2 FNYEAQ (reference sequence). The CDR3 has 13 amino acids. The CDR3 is CASSLAEGDEQYF. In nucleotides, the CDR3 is TGTGCCAGCAGCCTAGCGGAGGGGGACGAGCAGTACTTC.

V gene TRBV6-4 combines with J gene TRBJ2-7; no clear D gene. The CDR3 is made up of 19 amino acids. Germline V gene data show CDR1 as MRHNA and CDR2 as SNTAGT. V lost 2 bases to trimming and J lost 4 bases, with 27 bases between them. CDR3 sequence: CASSDLCLRPAPVSYEQYF. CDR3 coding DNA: TGTGCCAGCAGTGACCTATGCCTACGACCTGCCCCGGTCTCTTACGAGCAGTACTTC.

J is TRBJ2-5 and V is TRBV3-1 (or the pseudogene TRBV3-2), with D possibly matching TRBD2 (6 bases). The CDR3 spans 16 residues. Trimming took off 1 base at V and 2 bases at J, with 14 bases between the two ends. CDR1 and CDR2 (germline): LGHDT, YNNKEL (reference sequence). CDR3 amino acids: CASSQGPQAGQETQYF. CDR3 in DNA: TGTGCCAGCAGCCAAGGGCCTCAGGCGGGACAAGAGACCCAGTACTTC.

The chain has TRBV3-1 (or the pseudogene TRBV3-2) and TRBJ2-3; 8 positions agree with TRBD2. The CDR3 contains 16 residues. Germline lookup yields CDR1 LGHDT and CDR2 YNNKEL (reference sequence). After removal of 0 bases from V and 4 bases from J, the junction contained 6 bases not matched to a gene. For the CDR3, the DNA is TGTGCCAGCAGCCAAGATTTACCAGCGGGGGCAGATACGCAGTATTTT. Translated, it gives CASSQDLPAGADTQYF.

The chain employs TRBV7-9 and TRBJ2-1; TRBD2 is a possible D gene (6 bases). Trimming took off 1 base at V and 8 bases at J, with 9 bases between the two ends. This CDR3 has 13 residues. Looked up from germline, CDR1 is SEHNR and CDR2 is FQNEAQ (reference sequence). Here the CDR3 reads CASSLGWRDEQFF. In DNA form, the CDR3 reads TGTGCCAGCAGCTTAGGGTGGAGGGATGAGCAGTTCTTC. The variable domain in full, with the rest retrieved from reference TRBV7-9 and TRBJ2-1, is DTGVSQNPRHKITKRGQNVTFRCDPISEHNRLYWYRQTLGQGPEFLTYFQNEAQLEKSRLLSDRFSAERPKGSFSTLEIQRTEQGDSAMYLCASSLGWRDEQFFGPGTRLTVL.